The 11 T cell receptor beta chains in this list originate from one sample, sequenced in a study of T cells in Graves' hyperthyroidism and ophthalmopathy. The source material, RNA transcripts, was used to amplify TCR beta CDR3 regions. Researchers ran a first-round RT-PCR on the TCR CDR3 using the HTBI primer set. TCRdb re-called the multiplex PCR reads with MiXCR, one entry per CDR3 protein. The table shows about 500,000 distinct CDR3 sequences, with about 15% occurring only once. Source material: blood. These receptors originate from a woman between 18 and 29 years old with Graves' hyperthyroidism.

This clonotype was counted at least ten times. The V gene is TRBV30, the J gene TRBJ1-1; unclear D gene. V shed 5 bases and J shed 0 bases, with 10 bases lying between them. The germline V gene has CDR1 GTSNPN and CDR2 SVGIG (reference sequence). This CDR3 has 13 amino acids. CDR3 residues: CAWYPSVNTEAFF. DNA of the CDR3: TGTGCCTGGTACCCCTCGGTGAACACTGAAGCTTTCTTT.

This clonotype was recorded a few times. The J gene is TRBJ2-2, the V gene TRBV9, with unresolved D. CDR1 is SGDLS, CDR2 YYNGEE, per germline. The CDR3 is made up of 11 amino acids. V lost 0 bases and J lost 12, with 6 bases in between. CDR3 DNA: TGTGCCAGCAGCGTAGAAGGGCAGCTGTTTTTT. Translating gives CASSVEGQLFF.

Many counts were recorded for this clonotype. The chain is built from TRBV27 and TRBJ2-5, with 12 bases lining up with TRBD2. Germline-derived CDR1 and CDR2 are MNHEY and SMNVEV (reference sequence). The CDR3 totals 17 residues. DNA of the CDR3: TGTCCGCCGGGGGTTCTAGCGGGAGGGCTTGGTCTGGAGACCCAGTACTTC. Translation gives CPPGVLAGGLGLETQYF.

In its sample, this clonotype was seen many times. The genes are TRBV24-1 and TRBJ1-2; TRBD1 might be the D (6 bases). V was cut by 6 bases and J by 4 bases, with 14 bases left in between. The CDR3 totals 14 residues. CDR1 is KGHDR, CDR2 SFDVKD, per germline. As DNA, the CDR3 is TGTGCCACCAGTCCGGGTACAGGGTTCTATGGCTACACCTTC. As protein: CATSPGTGFYGYTF.

This clonotype was seen only a few times. The rearrangement uses TRBV19 and TRBJ1-5; D gene uncertain. CDR1 and CDR2 (germline): LNHDA, SQIVND (reference sequence). The germline V and J ends were trimmed by 3 bases and 0 bases, with 9 bases remaining between them. The CDR3 is made up of 15 amino acids. CDR3 sequence (DNA): TGTGCCAGTAGTATGGGCAGGAATAGCAATCAGCCCCAGCATTTT. Protein sequence: CASSMGRNSNQPQHF. The full variable domain, rest sourced from reference TRBV19 and TRBJ1-5, is DGGITQSPKYLFRKEGQNVTLSCEQNLNHDAMYWYRQDPGQGLRLIYYSQIVNDFQKGDIAEGYSVSREKKESFPLTVTSAQKNPTAFYLCASSMGRNSNQPQHFGDGTRLSIL.

This sequence joins TRBV20-1 and TRBJ2-1, with 12 positions matching TRBD2. This CDR3 region has 18 residues. The V and J ends lost 0 bases and 8 bases, in that order; junction bases with no gene match: 14. The germline V gene has CDR1 DFQATT and CDR2 SNEGSKA (reference sequence). Here the CDR3 DNA reads TGCAGTGCTAGAGAATCGGCTAGCGGGAGGGAGGGTAGCGATGAGCAGTTCTTC. The encoded protein is CSARESASGREGSDEQFF.

This clonotype showed up many times. The genes are TRBV19 and TRBJ2-3; D gene ambiguous. The CDR3 spans 13 residues. The V and J ends lost 3 bases and 6 bases respectively, with 10 bases between them. CDR1 is LNHDA and CDR2 is SQIVND in the germline V gene (reference sequence). DNA for the CDR3: TGTGCCAGTAGTATCCGGCCGGCCGATACGCAGTATTTT. Translation gives CASSIRPADTQYF.

This clonotype occurred many times. The CDR3 here is CASSFPPDRLEAFF. The CDR3 nucleotides read TGTGCCAGCAGTTTCCCCCCGGACCGGCTTGAAGCTTTCTTT. V is TRBV12-3 or TRBV12-4 and J is TRBJ1-1; no clear D. The CDR3 covers 14 residues. The V gene lost 3 bases and the J gene lost 7 bases, with 15 bases spanning the gap.

This clonotype was seen repeatedly, ten times or more. The J gene is TRBJ2-1, the V gene TRBV27; 11 bases line up with TRBD2. Looked up from germline, CDR1 is MNHEY and CDR2 is SMNVEV (reference sequence). Trimming removed 7 bases from V and 8 bases from J; junction bases left unmatched: 13. The length of the CDR3 is 16 residues. The CDR3 loop is CASKPLAGGRGYEQFF. CDR3 sequence (DNA): TGTGCCAGCAAACCCTTAGCGGGAGGGCGTGGGTATGAGCAGTTCTTC.

This clonotype was seen at least ten times. The V gene is TRBV27, the J gene TRBJ1-5; D remains unclear. Germline V gene sequence: CDR1 MNHEY, CDR2 SMNVEV (reference sequence). The CDR3 contains 13 residues. V lost 6 bases, J lost 7 bases, and 13 bases lay in between. CDR3 sequence (DNA): TGTGCCAGCAGCTGGATCGGGAGGCAGCCCCAGCATTTT. Its protein is CASSWIGRQPQHF.

This clonotype was seen at least ten times. This sequence joins TRBV5-1 and TRBJ1-6, with 7 positions matching TRBD1. V shed 4 bases and J 5 bases; nucleotides not matched to a gene: 6. Per the germline V gene, CDR1 is SGHRS and CDR2 is YFSETQ. This CDR3 is built from 15 residues. CDR3 bases: TGCGCCAGCAGCCCGACAGGGTTCGATAATTCACCCCTCCACTTT. It encodes CASSPTGFDNSPLHF.